The rows below give T cell receptor beta chains drawn from one sample of a study of blood T cell repertoires in COVID-19. Data came from immunoSEQ multiplex PCR; TCRdb stores just in-frame clones and leaves some out. In the table there are about 180,000 clones, around 80% of which are singletons. Sequencing used PBMCs or T cells enriched from blood (not recorded which). The receptors shown here come from a woman in her 50s who had recovered from COVID-19. Each CDR3 is given without its conserved first and last residue. A D gene is named only where the DNA matches it firmly.

j_call d_call v_call cdr3_aa
TRBJ2-7 NA TRBV19 ASSIDGERKQY
TRBJ2-4 NA TRBV4-2 ASSQDPSRRDEKY
TRBJ1-5 TRBD1 TRBV19 ASSMQTGVNQPQH
TRBJ1-2 NA TRBV28 ASRQGGGYGYT
TRBJ1-4 NA TRBV2 ASSGKVNRDEKLF
TRBJ2-1 TRBD2 TRBV19 ASSIESGGYNEQF
TRBJ1-5 TRBD1 TRBV19 ASRGTGANQPQH
TRBJ2-7 NA TRBV6-2/TRBV6-3 ASSQSYEQY
TRBJ1-5 NA TRBV28 ASSLALLTGGQPQH
TRBJ2-4 NA TRBV28 ASRPRVRGIQY
TRBJ2-1 NA TRBV7-9 ASSLSAYNEQF
TRBJ2-7 TRBD1 TRBV2 ASRKGDRTGEQY
TRBJ1-1 NA TRBV2 ATAQGGNTEAF
TRBJ2-2 NA TRBV19 ASSTQTNTGELF
TRBJ2-3 NA TRBV7-9 ASSLVETDTQY
TRBJ2-7 NA TRBV6-2/TRBV6-3 ASSYYSYEQY
TRBJ2-7 NA TRBV7-8 ASSQYYEQY
TRBJ1-4 NA TRBV5-4 ASKPITGPTNEKLF
TRBJ2-7 NA TRBV7-2 ASRVGGALDEQY
TRBJ2-7 TRBD1 TRBV5-4 ASSLTERQGREQY
TRBJ1-3 NA TRBV5-1 ASSLAGTGGNTIY
TRBJ2-1 TRBD2 TRBV5-1 ASSLGLAGGNEQF
TRBJ1-1 TRBD1 TRBV18 ASSPTGGMNTEAF
TRBJ1-1 NA TRBV5-4 ASSPTANTEAF
TRBJ2-3 NA TRBV9 ASSVVGVRAGDTQY
TRBJ2-2 NA TRBV7-3 ASSSQFGESGELF
TRBJ2-3 TRBD2 TRBV5-1 ASSLAGTSGGTDTQY
TRBJ2-1 TRBD2 TRBV12-3/TRBV12-4 ASSMSSGRVPI
TRBJ1-2 NA TRBV6-2/TRBV6-3 ASSSPRENYGYT
TRBJ2-4 NA TRBV5-4 ASSLRASDKNIQY
TRBJ2-5 NA TRBV21-1 ASTPNMGGLAGGSETQY
TRBJ2-2 NA TRBV3-1/TRBV3-2 ASSQVLSRGTGELF
TRBJ1-1 NA TRBV28 ASGTGSENTEAF
TRBJ1-5 NA TRBV28 ASNRRGSGNQPQH
TRBJ1-1 NA TRBV7-9 ASSLSGVNTEAF
TRBJ1-5 NA TRBV28 ASRPLGLTNQPQH
TRBJ1-2 NA TRBV19 ASSQTGTPLGYGYT
TRBJ2-7 NA TRBV6-1 ASSEGHGPYEQY
TRBJ1-5 TRBD1 TRBV30 AWSGGQGAQPQH
TRBJ1-6 NA TRBV6-5 ASSRQAQNSPLH